This TCR beta chain was retrieved from a study of regulatory T cells in long-lasting Graves disease. Time point specified: persistent/refractory GD, antithyroid drugs over 5 years with positive TRAb. Researchers made the TCR library from RNA that was extracted from PBMCs. American Thyroid Association guidelines were used to diagnose Graves' disease. CDR3 size: 14 residues. CDR1 and CDR2 (germline): LGHDT, YNNKEL (reference sequence). Trimming left V 1 base short and J 4 bases short, with 10 bases between. To make TCR beta libraries, researchers used iRepertoire HTBI primers and Arm-PCR of CDR3 regions. TCRdb reprocessed the multiplex PCR reads via MiXCR and lists one record per CDR3 protein. The sample holds about 660,000 distinct CDR3 sequences; around 32% are singletons and the top ten take roughly 40%.

This clonotype originated in a female donor with Graves disease. Here the sequenced sample was peripheral blood mononuclear cells (PBMCs), taken when the disease was refractory, from a patient treated with antithyroid drugs. This sequence joins TRBV3-1 and TRBJ1-2; D is ambiguous. The chain's CDR3 is CASSQARRIYGYTF. Here the CDR3 DNA reads TGTGCCAGCAGCCAAGCTCGACGGATCTATGGCTACACCTTC.